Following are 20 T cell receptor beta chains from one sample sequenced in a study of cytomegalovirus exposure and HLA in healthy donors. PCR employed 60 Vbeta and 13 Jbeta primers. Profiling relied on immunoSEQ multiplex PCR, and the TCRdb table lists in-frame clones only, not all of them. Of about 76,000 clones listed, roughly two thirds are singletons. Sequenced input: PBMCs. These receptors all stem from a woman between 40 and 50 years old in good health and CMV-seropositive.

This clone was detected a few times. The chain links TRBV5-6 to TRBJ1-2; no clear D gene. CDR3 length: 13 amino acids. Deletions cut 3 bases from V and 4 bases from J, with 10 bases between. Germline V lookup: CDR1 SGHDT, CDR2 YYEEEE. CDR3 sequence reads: CASSSGSSYGYTF. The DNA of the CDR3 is TGTGCCAGCAGCTCGGGGTCGTCCTATGGCTACACCTTC. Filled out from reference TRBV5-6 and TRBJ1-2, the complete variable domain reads DAGVTQSPTHLIKTRGQQVTLRCSPKSGHDTVSWYQQALGQGPQFIFQYYEEEERQRGNFPDRFSGHQFPNYSSELNVNALLLGDSALYLCASSSGSSYGYTFGSGTRLTVV.

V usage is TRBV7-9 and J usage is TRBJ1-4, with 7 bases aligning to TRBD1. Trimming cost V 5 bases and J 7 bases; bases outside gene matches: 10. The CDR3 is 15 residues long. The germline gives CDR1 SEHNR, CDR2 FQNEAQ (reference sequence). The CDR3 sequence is CASSPPRGKGEKLFF. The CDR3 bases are TGTGCCAGCAGCCCCCCCAGGGGGAAGGGTGAAAAACTGTTTTTT.

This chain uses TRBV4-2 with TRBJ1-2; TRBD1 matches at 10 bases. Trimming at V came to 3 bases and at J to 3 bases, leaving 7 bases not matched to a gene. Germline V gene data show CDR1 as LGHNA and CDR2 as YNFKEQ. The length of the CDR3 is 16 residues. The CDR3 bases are TGTGCCAGCAGCCAGGTTGGACAGGGGGTTCACTATGGCTACACCTTC. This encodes CASSQVGQGVHYGYTF.

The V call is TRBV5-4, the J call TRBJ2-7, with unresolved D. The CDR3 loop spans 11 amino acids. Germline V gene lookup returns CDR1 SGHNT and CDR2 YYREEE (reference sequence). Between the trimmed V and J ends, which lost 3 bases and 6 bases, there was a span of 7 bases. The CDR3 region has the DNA TGTGCCAGCAGCTCCAATTCCGAGCAGTACTTC. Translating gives CASSSNSEQYF. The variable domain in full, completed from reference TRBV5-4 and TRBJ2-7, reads ETGVTQSPTHLIKTRGQQVTLRCSSQSGHNTVSWYQQALGQGPQFIFQYYREEENGRGNFPPRFSGLQFPNYSSELNVNALELDDSALYLCASSSNSEQYFGPGTRLTVT.

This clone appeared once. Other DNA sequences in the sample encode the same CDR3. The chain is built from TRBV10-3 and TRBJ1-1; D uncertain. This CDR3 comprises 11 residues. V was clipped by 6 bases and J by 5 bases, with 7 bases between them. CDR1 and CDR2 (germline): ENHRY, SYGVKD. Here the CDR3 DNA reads TGTGCCATCAGCGGAGGGACTGAAGCTTTCTTT. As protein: CAISGGTEAFF.

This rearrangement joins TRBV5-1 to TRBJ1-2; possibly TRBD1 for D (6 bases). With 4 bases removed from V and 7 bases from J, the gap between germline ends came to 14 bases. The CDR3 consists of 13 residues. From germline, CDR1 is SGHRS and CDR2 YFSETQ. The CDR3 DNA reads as TGCGCCAGCAGCCTGGACAGCCCCGCTGGCTACACCTTC. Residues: CASSLDSPAGYTF.

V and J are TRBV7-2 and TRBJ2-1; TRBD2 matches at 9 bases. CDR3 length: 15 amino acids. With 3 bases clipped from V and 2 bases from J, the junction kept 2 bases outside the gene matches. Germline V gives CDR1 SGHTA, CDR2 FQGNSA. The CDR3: CASSFSGSAYNEQFF. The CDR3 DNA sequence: TGTGCCAGCAGCTTTAGCGGGAGTGCCTACAATGAGCAGTTCTTC.

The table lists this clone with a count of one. For the CDR3, the DNA is TGTGCCAGCTCACCGATTTTTAGGGGGACAACTGAAGCTTTCTTT. Its protein product is CASSPIFRGTTEAFF. The chain uses TRBV18 and TRBJ1-1, with D tentatively TRBD1 (6 bases). V lost 3 bases, J lost 5 bases, and 16 bases lay in between. This CDR3 region has 15 residues. Per the germline V gene, CDR1 is KGHSH and CDR2 is LQKENI.

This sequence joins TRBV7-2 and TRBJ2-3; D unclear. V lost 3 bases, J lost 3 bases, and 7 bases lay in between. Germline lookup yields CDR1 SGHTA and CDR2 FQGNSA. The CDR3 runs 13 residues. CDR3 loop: CASSFSVTDTQYF. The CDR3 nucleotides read TGTGCCAGCAGCTTTTCAGTTACAGATACGCAGTATTTT. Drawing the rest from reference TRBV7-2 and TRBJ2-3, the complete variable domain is GAGVSQSPSNKVTEKGKDVELRCDPISGHTALYWYRQSLGQGLEFLIYFQGNSAPDKSGLPSDRFSAERTGGSVSTLTIQRTQQEDSAVYLCASSFSVTDTQYFGPGTRLTVL.

DNA for the CDR3: TGTGCCAGCAGCCTCAGGGCTCAGGAGCGCACTGAAGCTTTCTTT. Its protein is CASSLRAQERTEAFF. This rearrangement joins TRBV6-6 to TRBJ1-1; possible D gene TRBD1, 5 bases. The CDR3 has 15 residues. The germline V and J ends were trimmed by 6 bases and 4 bases, with 18 bases remaining between them. Germline CDR1 and CDR2: MNHNY and SVGAGI (reference sequence).

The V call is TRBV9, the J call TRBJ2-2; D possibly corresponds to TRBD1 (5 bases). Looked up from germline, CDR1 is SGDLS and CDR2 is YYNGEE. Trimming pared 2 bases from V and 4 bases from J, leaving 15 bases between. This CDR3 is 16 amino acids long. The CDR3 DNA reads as TGTGCCAGCAGCGTCTCTTCAGGGATCACCACCGGGGAGCTGTTTTTT. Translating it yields CASSVSSGITTGELFF.

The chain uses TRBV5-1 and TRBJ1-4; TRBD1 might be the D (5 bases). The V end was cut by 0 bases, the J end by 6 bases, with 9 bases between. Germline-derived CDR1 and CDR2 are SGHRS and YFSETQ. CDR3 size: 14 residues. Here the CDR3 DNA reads TGCGCCAGCAGCTTGGGGGGCAGATATGAAAAACTGTTTTTT. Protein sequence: CASSLGGRYEKLFF.

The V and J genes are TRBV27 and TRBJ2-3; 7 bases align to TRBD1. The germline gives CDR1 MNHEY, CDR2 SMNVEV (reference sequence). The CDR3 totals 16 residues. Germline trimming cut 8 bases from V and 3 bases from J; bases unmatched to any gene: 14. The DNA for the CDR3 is TGTGCCAGCGCACGACAGGGCGTGTTAATGACAGATACGCAGTATTTT. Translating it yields CASARQGVLMTDTQYF.

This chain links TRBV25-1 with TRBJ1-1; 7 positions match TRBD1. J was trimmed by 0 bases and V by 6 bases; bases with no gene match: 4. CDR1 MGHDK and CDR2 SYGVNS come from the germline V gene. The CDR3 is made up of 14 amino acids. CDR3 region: CASRPGQMNTEAFF. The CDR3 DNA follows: TGTGCCAGCAGACCGGGACAGATGAACACTGAAGCTTTCTTT.

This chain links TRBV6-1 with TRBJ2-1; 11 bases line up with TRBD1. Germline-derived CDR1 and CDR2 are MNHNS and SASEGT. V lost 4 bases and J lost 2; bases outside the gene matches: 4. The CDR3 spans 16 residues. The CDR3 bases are TGTGCCAGCAGTGGACGGACAGGGGGCCCCTACAATGAGCAGTTCTTC. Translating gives CASSGRTGGPYNEQFF.

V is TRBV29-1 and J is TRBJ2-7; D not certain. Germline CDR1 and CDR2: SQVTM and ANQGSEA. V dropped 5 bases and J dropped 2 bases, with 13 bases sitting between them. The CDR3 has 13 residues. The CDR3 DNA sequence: TGCAGCGTTTCCGCGGTGAACCCCTACGAGCAGTACGTC. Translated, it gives CSVSAVNPYEQYV.

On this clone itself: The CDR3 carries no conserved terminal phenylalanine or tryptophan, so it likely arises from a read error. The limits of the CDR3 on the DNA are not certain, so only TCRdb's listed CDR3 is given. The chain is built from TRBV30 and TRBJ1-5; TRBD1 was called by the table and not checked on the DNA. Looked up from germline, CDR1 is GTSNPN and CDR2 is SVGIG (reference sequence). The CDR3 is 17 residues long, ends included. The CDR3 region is CAWSAQGSLGGNQPQHV.

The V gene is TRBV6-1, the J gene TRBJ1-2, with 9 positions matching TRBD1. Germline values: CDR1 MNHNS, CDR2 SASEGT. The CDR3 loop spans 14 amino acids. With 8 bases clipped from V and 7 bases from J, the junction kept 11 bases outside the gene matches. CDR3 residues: CASEDRDREFGYTF. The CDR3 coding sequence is TGTGCCAGCGAAGACCGGGACAGGGAATTTGGCTACACCTTC.

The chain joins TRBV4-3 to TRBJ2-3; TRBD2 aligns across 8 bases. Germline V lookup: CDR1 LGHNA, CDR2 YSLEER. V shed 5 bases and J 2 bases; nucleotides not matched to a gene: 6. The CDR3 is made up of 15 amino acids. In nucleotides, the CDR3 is TGCGCCAGCAGCGAACGGGGGGGAACCACAGATACGCAGTATTTT. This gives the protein CASSERGGTTDTQYF.

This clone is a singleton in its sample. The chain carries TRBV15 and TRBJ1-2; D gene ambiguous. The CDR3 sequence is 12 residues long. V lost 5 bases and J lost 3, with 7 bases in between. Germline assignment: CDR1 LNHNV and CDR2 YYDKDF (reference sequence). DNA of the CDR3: TGTGCCACCAGCGGCCGGGACTATGGCTACACCTTC. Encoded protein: CATSGRDYGYTF.